This passage covers 26 T cell receptor beta chains from one sample sequenced in a study of T cells in Graves' hyperthyroidism and ophthalmopathy (dated by TCRdb to about 2019). The library was built by means of multiplex PCR. The sample was run on an Illumina HiSeq 2000. Amplification of TCR beta CDR3 regions was carried out from RNA transcripts. A first-round RT-PCR of the TCR CDR3 used the HTBI primer set with the Qiagen OneStep RT-PCR kit. TCRdb passed the public sequencing reads through fastp at Q25 and MiXCR, retaining productive beta sequences. Rows matching on CDR3 protein sequence are summarized as one entry with the most common DNA and genes. Counted in this sample were roughly 640,000 distinct CDR3 sequences; around 15% of them appeared once. The biggest ten clones account for approximately 3.5% of the sample. Sequenced sample: blood. The receptors stem from a woman in her thirties or forties with Graves' ophthalmopathy.

With regard to this clonotype: Just one base apart from a much larger clone, this may be a read error. The chain uses TRBV6-2 or TRBV6-3 and TRBJ1-2, with unresolved D. Trimming stripped 2 bases from V and 7 bases from J, with 11 bases between. The CDR3 has 13 residues. Germline CDR1 reads MNHEY; CDR2 reads SVGEGT. The CDR3 loop is CASSYDSTSGYTF. CDR3 nucleotide sequence: TGTGCCAGCAGTTACGACTCGACAAGTGGCTACACCTTC.

This clonotype was seen at least ten times. J is TRBJ1-6 and V is TRBV2; D ambiguous. CDR3 size: 16 residues. Germline CDR1 SNHLY, CDR2 FYNNEI. With 3 bases removed from V and 7 bases from J, the gap between germline ends came to 16 bases. CDR3 sequence (DNA): TGTGCCAGCAGTGACTTACCCGGCCGATACAATTCACCCCTCCACTTT. Protein product: CASSDLPGRYNSPLHF.

V gene TRBV5-1 combines with J gene TRBJ2-3; the D is unclear. Germline values: CDR1 SGHRS, CDR2 YFSETQ. Trimming removed 3 bases at V and 2 bases at J, with 10 bases between. This CDR3 is built from 14 residues. CDR3 sequence: CASSSNWPTDTQYF. CDR3 bases: TGCGCCAGCAGCTCAAACTGGCCCACAGATACGCAGTATTTT.

This clonotype was seen a handful of times. The V and J genes are TRBV7-9 and TRBJ1-5; no firm D call. Trimming pared 4 bases from V and 3 bases from J, leaving 13 bases between. The germline V gene encodes CDR1 SEHNR and CDR2 FQNEAQ (reference sequence). CDR3 length: 15 residues. The CDR3 DNA is TGTGCCAGCAGCTCTGGGTCGGCAGACAATCAGCCCCAGCATTTT. This sequence encodes CASSSGSADNQPQHF. The full variable domain, with the rest looked up from reference TRBV7-9 and TRBJ1-5, is DTGVSQNPRHKITKRGQNVTFRCDPISEHNRLYWYRQTLGQGPEFLTYFQNEAQLEKSRLLSDRFSAERPKGSFSTLEIQRTEQGDSAMYLCASSSGSADNQPQHFGDGTRLSIL.

This clonotype was seen ten or more times. V gene TRBV3-1 combines with J gene TRBJ2-2; either TRBD1 or TRBD2 may supply D (5 bases each). CDR3 length: 14 residues. Trimming left V 10 bases short and J 5 bases short, with 17 bases between. Germline assignment: CDR1 LGHDT and CDR2 YNNKEL (reference sequence). The CDR3 coding sequence is TGTGCCACCGAGATGGGACCGAGGACCGGGGAGCTGTTTTTT. Protein: CATEMGPRTGELFF.

This chain joins TRBV3-1 and TRBJ2-7, with D unclear. The CDR3 covers 15 residues. CDR1 and CDR2 from the germline V gene are LGHDT and YNNKEL (reference sequence). Trimming took 0 bases from V and 0 from J, leaving 9 bases between them. CDR3 coding DNA: TGTGCCAGCAGCCAAGATCTCGCGAGCTCCTACGAGCAGTACTTC. As protein: CASSQDLASSYEQYF.

This clonotype appeared a few times. The rearrangement joins TRBV12-3 or TRBV12-4 to TRBJ2-1; D is uncertain. This CDR3 comprises 15 residues. Trimming removed 2 bases at V and 5 bases at J, with 13 bases between. The CDR3 spells CASSLSPPRDNEQFF. The CDR3 coding sequence is TGTGCCAGCAGTTTATCGCCTCCTCGGGACAATGAGCAGTTCTTC.

This clonotype has more than one count but fewer than ten. The chain couples TRBV7-3 to TRBJ2-5; no firm D call. V was shortened by 5 bases and J by 0 bases, with 7 bases between the two germline ends. The CDR3 is 13 amino acids. The germline V gene encodes CDR1 SGHTA and CDR2 FQGTGA. The CDR3 bases are TGTGCCAGCAGCCGGGCGCACCAAGAGACCCAGTACTTC. It specifies CASSRAHQETQYF.

Ten or more counts support this clonotype. V usage is TRBV3-1 and J usage is TRBJ2-1, with 9 bases aligning to TRBD2. Per germline, CDR1 LGHDT and CDR2 YNNKEL (reference sequence). This CDR3 region has 18 residues. The junction had 17 bases not matched to a gene; V was cut back by 2 bases and J by 9 bases. CDR3 nucleotides: TGTGCCAGCAGCCAAAATGGGGCGGGAGGGGAGTACAAGCCTGAGCAGTTCTTC. It translates to CASSQNGAGGEYKPEQFF.

This clonotype was seen at least ten times. This chain's CDR3 is CASSLGTGGGQPQHF. For the CDR3, the DNA is TGTGCCAGCAGTTTAGGGACAGGGGGCGGGCAGCCCCAGCATTTT. The rearrangement uses TRBV12-3 or TRBV12-4 and TRBJ1-5, with 11 positions matching TRBD1. Trimming removed 1 base from V and 7 bases from J; junction bases left unmatched: 3. The CDR3 is 15 residues long.

This clonotype was observed a single time. The DNA for the CDR3 is TGTGCCAGCAGGGAGACTAGCGGGAATCAAGAGACCCAGTACTTC. Translation: CASRETSGNQETQYF. The chain combines TRBV6-2 or TRBV6-3 with TRBJ2-5, with 11 bases that match TRBD2. Germline lookup yields CDR1 MNHEY and CDR2 SVGEGT. CDR3 size: 15 residues. V gave up 6 bases and J gave up 2 bases; unmatched junction bases: 5.

This clonotype was seen a few times. V usage is TRBV7-9 and J usage is TRBJ2-3, with 11 bases matching TRBD2. CDR1 is SEHNR, CDR2 FQNEAQ, per germline (reference sequence). The CDR3 spans 15 residues. Trimming at V came to 5 bases and at J to 7 bases, leaving 8 bases not matched to a gene. The CDR3 sequence: CASSRRLAGTNTQYF. Written as DNA, the CDR3 is TGTGCCAGCAGCCGCAGACTAGCGGGGACTAATACGCAGTATTTT.

At least ten counts were recorded for this clonotype. The chain combines TRBV3-1 with TRBJ2-4, with D maybe TRBD1 (6 bases). Deletions cut 2 bases from V and 5 bases from J, with 7 bases between. The CDR3 loop spans 13 amino acids. Germline V gives CDR1 LGHDT, CDR2 YNNKEL (reference sequence). The CDR3: CASSQNRENIQYF. DNA of the CDR3: TGTGCCAGCAGCCAAAACAGGGAAAACATTCAGTACTTC.

The V call is TRBV29-1, the J call TRBJ1-1, with 7 bases matching TRBD1. Trimming took 5 bases from V and 0 from J; bases not matched to a gene: 9. This CDR3 comprises 15 residues. CDR1 is SQVTM and CDR2 is ANQGSEA in the germline V gene. CDR3 sequence (DNA): TGCAGCGTTAAAGGGGGCCCAACGATGAACACTGAAGCTTTCTTT. It yields the protein CSVKGGPTMNTEAFF.

Many counts were recorded for this clonotype. The chain employs TRBV11-2 and TRBJ2-1; D is uncertain. The CDR3 has 13 amino acids. Germline V CDR1 and CDR2: SGHAT, FQNNGV. With 1 base removed from V and 9 bases from J, the gap between germline ends came to 10 bases. CDR3 in amino acids: CASSLVLAAEQFF. CDR3 DNA: TGTGCCAGCAGCTTAGTTTTGGCAGCTGAGCAGTTCTTC. Filled out from reference TRBV11-2 and TRBJ2-1, the complete variable domain reads EAGVAQSPRYKIIEKRQSVAFWCNPISGHATLYWYQQILGQGPKLLIQFQNNGVVDDSQLPKDRFSAERLKGVDSTLKIQPAKLEDSAVYLCASSLVLAAEQFFGPGTRLTVL.

This clonotype came up many times. V gene TRBV18 combines with J gene TRBJ2-7; D may be TRBD1 (6 bases). The CDR3 contains 13 residues. Trimming removed 2 bases at V and 6 bases at J, with 11 bases between. Germline CDR1 and CDR2: KGHSH and LQKENI. The chain's CDR3 is CASSPGTTGEQYF. CDR3 sequence (DNA): TGTGCCAGCTCACCAGGGACGACAGGCGAGCAGTACTTC.

This clonotype was counted at least ten times. The chain employs TRBV20-1 and TRBJ2-3, with D perhaps TRBD2 (6 bases). The V and J ends lost 6 bases and 5 bases respectively, with 18 bases between them. CDR1 and CDR2 (germline): DFQATT, SNEGSKA (reference sequence). This CDR3 has 14 residues. The CDR3 bases are TGCAGTGCCCCCCCGGGAGAAAGGAGAGATACGCAGTATTTT. This translates into CSAPPGERRDTQYF.

The rearrangement links TRBV7-9 to TRBJ2-2; 10 bases are a match to TRBD1. The CDR3 spans 16 residues. V lost 4 bases and J lost 4; bases outside the gene matches: 6. Looked up from germline, CDR1 is SEHNR and CDR2 is FQNEAQ (reference sequence). CDR3 amino acids: CASSYGQGVGTGELFF. For the CDR3, the DNA is TGTGCCAGCAGCTACGGACAGGGGGTGGGCACCGGGGAGCTGTTTTTT. Combining the CDR3 with reference TRBV7-9 and TRBJ2-2 gives the whole variable domain DTGVSQNPRHKITKRGQNVTFRCDPISEHNRLYWYRQTLGQGPEFLTYFQNEAQLEKSRLLSDRFSAERPKGSFSTLEIQRTEQGDSAMYLCASSYGQGVGTGELFFGEGSRLTVL.

This clonotype has ten or more counts. The V and J genes are TRBV2 and TRBJ2-7; D remains ambiguous. The CDR3 extends over 13 amino acids. Germline V CDR1 and CDR2: SNHLY, FYNNEI. V dropped 7 bases and J dropped 6 bases, with 16 bases sitting between them. DNA of the CDR3: TGTGCCAGCAAGGTTGACTCAGGCCCCGAGCAGTACTTC. Protein: CASKVDSGPEQYF.

This clonotype was counted ten times or more. The V and J genes are TRBV2 and TRBJ2-7; 11 positions agree with TRBD1. There are 15 residues in the CDR3. CDR1 and CDR2 (germline): SNHLY, FYNNEI. The ends lost 6 bases at V and 5 bases at J; junction bases unmatched: 9. The CDR3 bases are TGTGCCAGCAGGGATCGGACAGGGGGCCGGAACGAGCAGTACTTC. Encoded protein: CASRDRTGGRNEQYF.

This clonotype was observed many times. The chain links TRBV2 to TRBJ2-7; the D gene is possibly TRBD2 (5 bases). Trimming removed 1 base from V and 3 bases from J, with 10 bases in between. This CDR3 has 14 residues. CDR1 and CDR2 from the germline V gene are SNHLY and FYNNEI. The CDR3 sequence: CASSEGLAVYEQYF. The CDR3 DNA follows: TGTGCCAGCAGTGAAGGTCTAGCCGTCTACGAGCAGTACTTC.

This clonotype was counted ten times or more. The chain joins TRBV10-3 to TRBJ1-5; TRBD1 is a possible D gene (5 bases). Trimming cost V 4 bases and J 3 bases, with 10 bases left between them. The CDR3 sequence is 14 residues long. Germline values: CDR1 ENHRY, CDR2 SYGVKD. The CDR3 reads CAISAGGYNQPQHF. The CDR3 region has the DNA TGTGCCATCAGTGCCGGGGGATACAATCAGCCCCAGCATTTT.

The chain links TRBV28 to TRBJ2-3; TRBD1 aligns across 11 bases. J gave up 6 bases and V 6 bases, and 14 bases lay outside the gene matches. The length of the CDR3 is 17 residues. Germline V gene lookup returns CDR1 MDHEN and CDR2 SYDVKM. CDR3 DNA: TGTGCCAGCAGCTTGATAGGGACAGGGGGGGGTTTGGATACGCAGTATTTT. Translating it yields CASSLIGTGGGLDTQYF.

This clonotype was counted between two and nine times. This sequence joins TRBV13 and TRBJ2-3; 14 bases line up with TRBD2. V shed 1 base and J 4 bases; nucleotides not matched to a gene: 7. Germline V CDR1 and CDR2: PRHDT, FYEKMQ (reference sequence). There are 18 residues in the CDR3. The CDR3 DNA sequence: TGTGCCAGCAGCTTAGCCGGGACTAGCGGGAGAGGGGCAGATACGCAGTATTTT. It codes for CASSLAGTSGRGADTQYF.

This clonotype was detected many times. The V and J genes are TRBV12-3 or TRBV12-4 and TRBJ2-7, with 9 bases lining up with TRBD2. The CDR3 totals 15 residues. The V and J ends lost 3 bases and 1 base, in that order; junction bases with no gene match: 4. CDR3 residues: CASSFHAGGSYEQYF. DNA of the CDR3: TGTGCCAGCAGTTTTCATGCGGGAGGGTCCTACGAGCAGTACTTC.

There are many counts of this clonotype. This chain uses TRBV5-1 with TRBJ2-2; a possible D gene is TRBD2 (6 bases). V lost 7 bases, J lost 6 bases, and 13 bases lay in between. CDR1 and CDR2 from the germline V gene are SGHRS and YFSETQ. The CDR3 is 13 amino acids. The CDR3 DNA sequence: TGCGCCAGCCGCAGGGAGGTCGCCGGGGAGCTGTTTTTT. Amino acids: CASRREVAGELFF. Full variable domain (rest looked up from reference TRBV5-1 and TRBJ2-2): KAGVTQTPRYLIKTRGQQVTLSCSPISGHRSVSWYQQTPGQGLQFLFEYFSETQRNKGNFPGRFSGRQFSNSRSEMNVSTLELGDSALYLCASRREVAGELFFGEGSRLTVL.